The present T cell receptor (beta chain) was sequenced within a study of control samples from healthy donors and cancer patients. J lost 2 bases, V lost 6 bases, and 6 bases had no gene match. Germline V gene lookup returns CDR1 MGHRA and CDR2 YSYEKL. The CDR3 is made up of 15 amino acids. Data came from immunoSEQ multiplex PCR; TCRdb stores just in-frame clones and leaves some out. The sample lists around 150,000 clones; roughly 88% were seen once. This clone was seen only once. The chain is built from TRBV4-1 and TRBJ2-4, with 8 bases identical to TRBD1. The TCR originated in a man younger than 35 in good health. Input material: blood. CDR3 residues: CASRDRALSKNIQYF. The DNA for the CDR3 is TGCGCCAGCAGGGACAGGGCGCTATCCAAAAACATTCAGTACTTC.